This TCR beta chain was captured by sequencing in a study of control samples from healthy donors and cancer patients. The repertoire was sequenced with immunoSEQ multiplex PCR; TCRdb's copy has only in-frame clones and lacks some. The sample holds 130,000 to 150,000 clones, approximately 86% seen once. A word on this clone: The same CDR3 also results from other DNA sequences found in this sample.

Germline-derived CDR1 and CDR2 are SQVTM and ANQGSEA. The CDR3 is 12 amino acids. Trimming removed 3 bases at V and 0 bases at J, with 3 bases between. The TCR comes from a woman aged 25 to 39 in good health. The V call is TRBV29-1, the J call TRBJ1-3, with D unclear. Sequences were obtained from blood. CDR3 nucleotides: TGCAGCGTTGAGGGCTCTGGAAACACCATATATTTT. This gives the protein CSVEGSGNTIYF. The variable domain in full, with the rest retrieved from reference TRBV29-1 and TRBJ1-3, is SAVISQKPSRDICQRGTSLTIQCQVDSQVTMMFWYRQQPGQSLTLIATANQGSEATYESGFVIDKFPISRPNLTFSTLTVSNMSPEDSSIYLCSVEGSGNTIYFGEGSWLTVV.